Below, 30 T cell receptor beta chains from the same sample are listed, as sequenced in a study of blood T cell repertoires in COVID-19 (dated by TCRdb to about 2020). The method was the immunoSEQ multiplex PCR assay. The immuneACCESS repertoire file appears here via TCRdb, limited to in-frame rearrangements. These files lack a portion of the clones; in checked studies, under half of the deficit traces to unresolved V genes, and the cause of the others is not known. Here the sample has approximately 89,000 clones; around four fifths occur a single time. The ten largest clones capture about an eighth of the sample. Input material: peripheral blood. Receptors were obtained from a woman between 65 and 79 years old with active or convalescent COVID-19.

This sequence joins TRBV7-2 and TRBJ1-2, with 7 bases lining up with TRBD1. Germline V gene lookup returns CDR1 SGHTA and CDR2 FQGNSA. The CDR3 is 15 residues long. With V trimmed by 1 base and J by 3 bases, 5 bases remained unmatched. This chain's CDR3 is CASSLGGGAYYGYTF. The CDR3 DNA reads TGTGCCAGCAGCTTAGGAGGGGGCGCATACTATGGCTACACCTTC. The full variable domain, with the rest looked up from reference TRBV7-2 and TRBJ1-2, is GAGVSQSPSNKVTEKGKDVELRCDPISGHTALYWYRQSLGQGLEFLIYFQGNSAPDKSGLPSDRFSAERTGGSVSTLTIQRTQQEDSAVYLCASSLGGGAYYGYTFGSGTRLTVV.

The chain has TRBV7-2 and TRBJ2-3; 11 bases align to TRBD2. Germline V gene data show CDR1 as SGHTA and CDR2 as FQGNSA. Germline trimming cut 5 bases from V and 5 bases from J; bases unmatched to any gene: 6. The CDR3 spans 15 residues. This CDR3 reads CASSPRLAGQDTQYF. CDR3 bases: TGTGCCAGCAGCCCCCGACTAGCGGGGCAAGATACGCAGTATTTT.

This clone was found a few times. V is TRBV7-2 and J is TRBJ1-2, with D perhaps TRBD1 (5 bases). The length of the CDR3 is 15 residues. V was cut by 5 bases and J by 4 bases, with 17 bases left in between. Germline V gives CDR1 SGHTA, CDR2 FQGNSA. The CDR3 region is CASSPPGTRLYGYTF. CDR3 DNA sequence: TGTGCCAGCAGCCCTCCGGGGACTCGCCTCTATGGCTACACCTTC.

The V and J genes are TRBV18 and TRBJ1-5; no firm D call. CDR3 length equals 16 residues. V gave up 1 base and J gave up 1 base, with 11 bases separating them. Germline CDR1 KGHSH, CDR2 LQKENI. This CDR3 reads CASSPLSTVSNQPQHF. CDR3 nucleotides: TGTGCCAGCTCACCACTTAGTACAGTCAGCAATCAGCCCCAGCATTTT.

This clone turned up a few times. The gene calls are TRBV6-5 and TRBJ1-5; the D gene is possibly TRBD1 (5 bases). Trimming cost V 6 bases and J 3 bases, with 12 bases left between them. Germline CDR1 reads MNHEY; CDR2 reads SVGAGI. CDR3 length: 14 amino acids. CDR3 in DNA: TGTGCCAGCAGCCCGACAGCCATCAATCAGCCCCAGCATTTT. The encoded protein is CASSPTAINQPQHF.

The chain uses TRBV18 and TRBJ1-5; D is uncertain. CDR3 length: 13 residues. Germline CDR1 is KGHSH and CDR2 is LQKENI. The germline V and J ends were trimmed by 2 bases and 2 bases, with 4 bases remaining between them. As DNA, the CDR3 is TGTGCCAGCTCACCAGCAGGCAATCAGCCCCAGCATTTT. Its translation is CASSPAGNQPQHF.

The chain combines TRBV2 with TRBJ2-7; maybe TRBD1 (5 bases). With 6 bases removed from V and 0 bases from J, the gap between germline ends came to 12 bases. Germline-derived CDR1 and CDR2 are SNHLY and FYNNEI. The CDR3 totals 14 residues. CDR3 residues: CASRVTVNSYEQYF. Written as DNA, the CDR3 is TGTGCCAGCAGAGTGACAGTAAACTCCTACGAGCAGTACTTC. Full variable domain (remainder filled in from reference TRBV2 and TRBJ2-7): EPEVTQTPSHQVTQMGQEVILRCVPISNHLYFYWYRQILGQKVEFLVSFYNNEISEKSEIFDDQFSVERPDGSNFTLKIRSTKLEDSAMYFCASRVTVNSYEQYFGPGTRLTVT.

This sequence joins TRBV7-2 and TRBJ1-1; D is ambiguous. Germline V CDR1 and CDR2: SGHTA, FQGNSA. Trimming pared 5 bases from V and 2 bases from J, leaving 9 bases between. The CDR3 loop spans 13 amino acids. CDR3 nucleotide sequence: TGTGCCAGCAGCGTTTCAGAAAACACTGAAGCTTTCTTT. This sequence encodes CASSVSENTEAFF.

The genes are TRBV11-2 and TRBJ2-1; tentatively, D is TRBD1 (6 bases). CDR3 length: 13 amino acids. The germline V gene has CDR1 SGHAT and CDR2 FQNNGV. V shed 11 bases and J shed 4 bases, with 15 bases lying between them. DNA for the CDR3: TGTGCCCTGGGACAAGGCCGGTACAATGAGCAGTTCTTC. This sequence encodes CALGQGRYNEQFF. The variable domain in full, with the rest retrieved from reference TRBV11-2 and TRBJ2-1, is EAGVAQSPRYKIIEKRQSVAFWCNPISGHATLYWYQQILGQGPKLLIQFQNNGVVDDSQLPKDRFSAERLKGVDSTLKIQPAKLEDSAVYLCALGQGRYNEQFFGPGTRLTVL.

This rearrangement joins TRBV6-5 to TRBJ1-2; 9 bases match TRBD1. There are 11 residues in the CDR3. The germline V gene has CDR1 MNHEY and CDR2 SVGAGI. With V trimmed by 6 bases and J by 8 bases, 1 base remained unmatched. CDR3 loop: CASSTGGGYTF. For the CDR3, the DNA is TGTGCCAGCAGCACAGGGGGCGGCTACACCTTC.

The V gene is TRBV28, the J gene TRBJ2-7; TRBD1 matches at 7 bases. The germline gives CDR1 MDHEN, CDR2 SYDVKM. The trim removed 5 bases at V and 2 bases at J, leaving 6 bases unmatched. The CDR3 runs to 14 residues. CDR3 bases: TGTGCCAGCAGTGTGACAGGGTTTACCTACGAGCAGTACTTC. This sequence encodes CASSVTGFTYEQYF.

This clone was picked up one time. CDR3: CASSYPGTGVSQPQHF. In DNA, the CDR3 is TGTGCCAGCAGTTACCCCGGGACAGGGGTTAGTCAGCCCCAGCATTTT. The rearrangement links TRBV6-5 to TRBJ1-5; TRBD1 agrees at 10 bases. The CDR3 length is 16 residues. Trimming removed 2 bases from V and 6 bases from J; junction bases left unmatched: 7. Per germline, CDR1 MNHEY and CDR2 SVGAGI.

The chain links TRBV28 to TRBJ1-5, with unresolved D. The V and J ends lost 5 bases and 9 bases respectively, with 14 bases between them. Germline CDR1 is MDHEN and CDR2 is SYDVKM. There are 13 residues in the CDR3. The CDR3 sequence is CASSPPGPWPQHF. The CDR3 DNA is TGTGCCAGCAGTCCCCCAGGTCCGTGGCCCCAGCATTTT.

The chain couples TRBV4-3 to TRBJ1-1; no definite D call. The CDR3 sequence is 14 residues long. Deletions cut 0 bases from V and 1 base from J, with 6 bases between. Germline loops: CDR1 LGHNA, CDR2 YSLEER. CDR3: CASSQEQTNTEAFF. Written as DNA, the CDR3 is TGCGCCAGCAGCCAAGAACAGACGAACACTGAAGCTTTCTTT.

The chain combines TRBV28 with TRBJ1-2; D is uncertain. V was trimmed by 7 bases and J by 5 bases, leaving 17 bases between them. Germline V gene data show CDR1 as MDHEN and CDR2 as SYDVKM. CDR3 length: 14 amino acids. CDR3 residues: CASIPQAQPYGYTF. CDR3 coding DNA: TGTGCCAGCATTCCACAAGCGCAGCCTTATGGCTACACCTTC.

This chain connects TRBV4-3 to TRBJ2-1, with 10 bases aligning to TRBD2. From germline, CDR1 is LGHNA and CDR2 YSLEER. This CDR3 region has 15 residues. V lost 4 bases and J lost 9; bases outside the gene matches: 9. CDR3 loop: CASSPNLIAGGEQFF. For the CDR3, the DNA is TGCGCCAGCAGCCCCAACCTAATAGCGGGAGGTGAGCAGTTCTTC.

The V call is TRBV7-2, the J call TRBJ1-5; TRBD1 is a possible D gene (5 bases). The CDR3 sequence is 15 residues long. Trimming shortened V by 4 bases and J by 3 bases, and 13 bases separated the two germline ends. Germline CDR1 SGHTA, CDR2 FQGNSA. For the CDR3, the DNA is TGTGCCAGCAGCTCCACCCCAGGGTACAATCAGCCCCAGCATTTT. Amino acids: CASSSTPGYNQPQHF.

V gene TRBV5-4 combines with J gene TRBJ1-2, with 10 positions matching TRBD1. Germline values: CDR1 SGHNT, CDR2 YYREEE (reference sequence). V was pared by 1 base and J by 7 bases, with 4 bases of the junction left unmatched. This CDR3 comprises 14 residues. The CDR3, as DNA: TGTGCCAGCAGCTTGCGAGACAGGGGGCTTGGCTACACCTTC. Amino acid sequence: CASSLRDRGLGYTF.

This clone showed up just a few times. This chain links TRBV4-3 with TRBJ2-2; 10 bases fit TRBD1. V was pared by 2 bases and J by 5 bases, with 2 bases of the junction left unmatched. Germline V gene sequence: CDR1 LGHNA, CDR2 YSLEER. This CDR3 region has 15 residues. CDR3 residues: CASSQRTGGTGELFF. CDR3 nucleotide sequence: TGCGCCAGCAGCCAACGGACAGGGGGAACCGGGGAGCTGTTTTTT.

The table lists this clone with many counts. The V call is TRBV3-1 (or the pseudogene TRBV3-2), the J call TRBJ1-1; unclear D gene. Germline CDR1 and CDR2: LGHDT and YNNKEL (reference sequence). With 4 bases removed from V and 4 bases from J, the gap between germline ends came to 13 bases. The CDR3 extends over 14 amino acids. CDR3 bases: TGTGCCAGCAGCCGGACGGTCGGAGGCACTGAAGCTTTCTTT. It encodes CASSRTVGGTEAFF.

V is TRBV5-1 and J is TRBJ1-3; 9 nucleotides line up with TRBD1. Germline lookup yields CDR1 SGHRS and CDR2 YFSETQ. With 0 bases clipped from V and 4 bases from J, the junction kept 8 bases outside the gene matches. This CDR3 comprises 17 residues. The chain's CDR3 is CASSLGQGQGIGNTIYF. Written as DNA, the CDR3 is TGCGCCAGCAGCTTGGGTCAGGGACAGGGAATCGGAAACACCATATATTTT.

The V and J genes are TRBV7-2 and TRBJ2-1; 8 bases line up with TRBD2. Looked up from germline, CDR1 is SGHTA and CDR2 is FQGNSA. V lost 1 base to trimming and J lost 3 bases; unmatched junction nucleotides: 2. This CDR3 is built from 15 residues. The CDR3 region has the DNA TGTGCCAGCAGCTTAGGGCTAGCGGGCTACAATGAGCAGTTCTTC. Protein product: CASSLGLAGYNEQFF.

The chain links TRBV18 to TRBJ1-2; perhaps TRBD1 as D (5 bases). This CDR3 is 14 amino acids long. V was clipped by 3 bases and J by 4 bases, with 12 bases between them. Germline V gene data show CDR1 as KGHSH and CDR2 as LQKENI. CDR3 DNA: TGTGCCAGCTCACCCGTACAGGATTCCTATGGCTACACCTTC. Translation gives CASSPVQDSYGYTF.

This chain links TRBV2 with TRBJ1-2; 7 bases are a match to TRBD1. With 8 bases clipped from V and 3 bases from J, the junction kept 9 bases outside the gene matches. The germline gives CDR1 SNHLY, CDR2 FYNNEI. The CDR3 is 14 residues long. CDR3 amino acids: CASRTGSTDYGYTF. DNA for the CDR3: TGTGCCAGCCGGACAGGATCAACCGACTATGGCTACACCTTC.

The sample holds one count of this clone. The CDR3 region has the DNA TGCGCCAGCAGCTTGCCCCGGACAGGGGAAACCGGGGAGCTGTTTTTT. This codes for CASSLPRTGETGELFF. V is TRBV5-1 and J is TRBJ2-2; 9 bases map to TRBD1. CDR3 size: 16 residues. V dropped 1 base and J dropped 5; count of bases not matched to a gene: 6. Per the germline V gene, CDR1 is SGHRS and CDR2 is YFSETQ.

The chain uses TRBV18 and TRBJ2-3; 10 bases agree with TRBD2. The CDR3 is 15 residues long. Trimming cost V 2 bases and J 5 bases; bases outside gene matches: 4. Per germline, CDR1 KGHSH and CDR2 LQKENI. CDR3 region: CASSPFPSGGDTQYF. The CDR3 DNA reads TGTGCCAGCTCACCATTTCCTAGCGGGGGAGATACGCAGTATTTT.

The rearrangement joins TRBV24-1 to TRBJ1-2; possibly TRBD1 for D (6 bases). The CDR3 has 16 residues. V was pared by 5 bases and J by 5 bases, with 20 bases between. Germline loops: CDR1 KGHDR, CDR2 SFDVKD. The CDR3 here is CATSATTDRRNYGYTF. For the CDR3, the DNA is TGTGCCACCAGTGCCACAACGGACAGAAGGAATTATGGCTACACCTTC.

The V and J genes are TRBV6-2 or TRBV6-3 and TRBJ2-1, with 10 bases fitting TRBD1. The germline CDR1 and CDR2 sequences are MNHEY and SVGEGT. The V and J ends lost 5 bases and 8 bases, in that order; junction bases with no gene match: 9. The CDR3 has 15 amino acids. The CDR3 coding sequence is TGTGCCAGCAGTGATCCGGGACAGGGGAAGGATGAGCAGTTCTTC. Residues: CASSDPGQGKDEQFF.

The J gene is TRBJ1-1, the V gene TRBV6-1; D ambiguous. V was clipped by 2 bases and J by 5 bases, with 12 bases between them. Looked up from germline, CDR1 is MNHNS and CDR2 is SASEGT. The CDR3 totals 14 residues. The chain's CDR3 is CASSEYAIKTEAFF. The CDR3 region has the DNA TGTGCCAGCAGTGAATACGCGATTAAGACTGAAGCTTTCTTT.

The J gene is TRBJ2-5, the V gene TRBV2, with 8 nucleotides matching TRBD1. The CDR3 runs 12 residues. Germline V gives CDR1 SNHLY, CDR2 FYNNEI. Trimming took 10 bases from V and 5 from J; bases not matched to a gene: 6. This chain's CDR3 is CAIRGLFETQYF. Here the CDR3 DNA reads TGTGCCATCAGGGGGCTATTTGAGACCCAGTACTTC.